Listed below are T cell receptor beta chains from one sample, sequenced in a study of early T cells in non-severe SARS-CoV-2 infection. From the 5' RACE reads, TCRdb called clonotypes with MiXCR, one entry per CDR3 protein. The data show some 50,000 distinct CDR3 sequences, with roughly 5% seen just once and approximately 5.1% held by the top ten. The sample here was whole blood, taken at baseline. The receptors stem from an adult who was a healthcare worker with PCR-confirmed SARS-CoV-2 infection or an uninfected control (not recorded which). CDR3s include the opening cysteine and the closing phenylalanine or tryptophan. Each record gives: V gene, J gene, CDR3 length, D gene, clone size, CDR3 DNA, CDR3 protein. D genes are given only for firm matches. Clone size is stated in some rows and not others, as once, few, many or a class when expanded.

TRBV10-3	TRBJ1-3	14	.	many	TGTGCCATCAGTGAGGCGCAGGCTGGAAACACCATATATTTT	CAISEAQAGNTIYF
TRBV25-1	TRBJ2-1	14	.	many	TGTGCCAGCAGTGAATATAATATCCGGGGTGAGCAGTTCTTC	CASSEYNIRGEQFF
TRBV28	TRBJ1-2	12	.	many	TGTGCCAGCAGTTTAGGTGCAGGGAGGTATTTCTTC	CASSLGAGRYFF
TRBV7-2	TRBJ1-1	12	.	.	TGTGCCAGCAGGTGGCGGAGGGCTGAAGCTTTCTTT	CASRWRRAEAFF
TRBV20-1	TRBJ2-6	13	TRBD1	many	TGCAGTGGTCGGACAGGGGTGGACAACGTCCTGACTTTC	CSGRTGVDNVLTF
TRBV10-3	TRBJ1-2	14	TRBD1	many	TGTGCCATCAGTTCAGGGACAGGGAGATATGGCTACACCTTC	CAISSGTGRYGYTF
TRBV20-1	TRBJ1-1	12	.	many	TGCAGTGTTCCCGAGCACAGGACTGAAGCTTTCTTT	CSVPEHRTEAFF
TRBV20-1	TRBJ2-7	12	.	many	TGCAGTGCTAGAGTCCCCGACTACGAGCAGTACTTC	CSARVPDYEQYF
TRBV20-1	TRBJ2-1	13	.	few	TGCAGTGCTAGTATTCTGGGGGCGGGTGAGCAGTTCTTC	CSASILGAGEQFF
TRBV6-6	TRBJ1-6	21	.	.	TGTGCCAGCAGTTACTCCATCAGACCCGGGGCGGAGGACCCATATAATTCACCCCTCCACTTT	CASSYSIRPGAEDPYNSPLHF
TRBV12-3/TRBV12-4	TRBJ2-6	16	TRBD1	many	TGTGCCAGCAGGGAGACAGGGGGCTCTGGGGCCAACGTCCTGACTTTC	CASRETGGSGANVLTF
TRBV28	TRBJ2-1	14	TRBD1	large	TGTGCCAGCAGTCACCTAGACAGGGACAATGAGCAGTTCTTC	CASSHLDRDNEQFF
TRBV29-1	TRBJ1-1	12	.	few	TGCAGCGTTGAATCTCGGGGCCCTGAAGCTTTCTTT	CSVESRGPEAFF
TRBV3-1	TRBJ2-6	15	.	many	TGTGCCAGCAGCCAACTCAGCTCTGGGGCCAACGTCCTGACTTTC	CASSQLSSGANVLTF
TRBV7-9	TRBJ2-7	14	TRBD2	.	TGTGCCAGCAGCTCCCCCCGGGAGGGTTACGAGCAGTACTTC	CASSSPREGYEQYF
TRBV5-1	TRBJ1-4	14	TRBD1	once	TGCGTCAGCAGCCTCGACAGGGGGAATGAAAAACTGTTTTTT	CVSSLDRGNEKLFF
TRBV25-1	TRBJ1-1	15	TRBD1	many	TGTGCCAGCAGTGGCTGGCCAGGGGGGTTCACTGAAGCTTTCTTT	CASSGWPGGFTEAFF